This T cell receptor beta chain derives from a study of blood T cell repertoires in COVID-19. Across the whole study: Both acute and convalescent COVID-19 samples were obtained from the United States, Italy and Spain.

The CDR3 has 14 amino acids. Trimming removed 4 bases from V and 0 bases from J, with 7 bases in between. Germline V gene sequence: CDR1 SGHNT, CDR2 YENEEA. The table came from immunoSEQ multiplex PCR; TCRdb's copy has only in-frame clones and leaves some out. This table holds just over 200,000 clones, over 60% found once. The chain joins TRBV11-3 to TRBJ2-1; D possibly corresponds to TRBD2 (5 bases). The clonotype originates from a woman aged 70-85 years with acute or convalescent COVID-19. The sample was peripheral blood. This CDR3 reads CASSSRGSYNEQFF. In DNA form, the CDR3 reads TGTGCCAGCAGCTCTCGGGGCTCCTACAATGAGCAGTTCTTC. Using reference TRBV11-3 and TRBJ2-1 for the parts outside the CDR3, the full variable domain is EAGVVQSPRYKIIEKKQPVAFWCNPISGHNTLYWYLQNLGQGPELLIRYENEEAVDDSQLPKDRFSAERLKGVDSTLKIQPAELGDSAVYLCASSSRGSYNEQFFGPGTRLTVL.